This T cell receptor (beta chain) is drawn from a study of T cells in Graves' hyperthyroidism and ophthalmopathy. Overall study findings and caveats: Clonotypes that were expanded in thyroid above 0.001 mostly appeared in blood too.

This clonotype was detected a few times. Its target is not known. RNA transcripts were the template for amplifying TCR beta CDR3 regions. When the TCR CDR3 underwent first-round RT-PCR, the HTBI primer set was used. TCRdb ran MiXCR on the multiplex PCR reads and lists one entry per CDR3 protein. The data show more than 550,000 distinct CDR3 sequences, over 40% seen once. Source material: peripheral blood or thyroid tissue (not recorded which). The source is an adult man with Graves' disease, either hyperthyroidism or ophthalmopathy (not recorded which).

The CDR3 spells CASSDDRGTEAFF. The CDR3 DNA reads TGTGCCAGCAGTGATGACAGGGGCACTGAAGCTTTCTTT. V usage is TRBV6-1 and J usage is TRBJ1-1; 8 bases are shared with TRBD1. Germline CDR1 MNHNS, CDR2 SASEGT. The CDR3 runs 13 residues. With 3 bases clipped from V and 4 bases from J, the junction kept 1 base outside the gene matches.